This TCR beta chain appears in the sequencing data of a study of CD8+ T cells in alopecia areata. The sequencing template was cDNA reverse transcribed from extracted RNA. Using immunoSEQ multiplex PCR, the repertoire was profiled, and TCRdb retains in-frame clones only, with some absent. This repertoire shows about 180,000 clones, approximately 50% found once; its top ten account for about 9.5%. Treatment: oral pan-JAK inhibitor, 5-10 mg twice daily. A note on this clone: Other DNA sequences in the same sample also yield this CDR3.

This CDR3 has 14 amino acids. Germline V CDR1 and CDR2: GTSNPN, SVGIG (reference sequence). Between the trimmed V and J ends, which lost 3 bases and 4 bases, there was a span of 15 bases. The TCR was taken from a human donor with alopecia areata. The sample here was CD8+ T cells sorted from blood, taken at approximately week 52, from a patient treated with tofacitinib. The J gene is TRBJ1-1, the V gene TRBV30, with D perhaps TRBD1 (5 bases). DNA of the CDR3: TGTGCCTGGAGAGCGGGGGGGGGAGGCACTGAAGCTTTCTTT. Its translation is CAWRAGGGGTEAFF.